A selection of T cell receptor beta chains follows, all from one sample in a study of CD8+CD57+ T cells in acquired aplastic anemia. MiXCR, applied by TCRdb to the reads, yields one record per CDR3 protein. The sample has about 270,000 distinct CDR3 sequences; approximately 57% are singletons. The sample comprised sorted CD4+, CD8+, or CD8+CD57+ T cells (not recorded which) from PBMCs. The receptors shown here come from a human donor with severe aplastic anemia or a healthy control (not recorded which). Each CDR3 is given with its conserved first and last residue. The D gene is left open where the match is weak. Clone size is stated in some rows and not others, as once, few, many or a class when expanded.

clone size | D gene | J gene | CDR3 length | V gene | CDR3 protein | CDR3 DNA
few | TRBD2 | TRBJ2-5 | 16 | TRBV15 | CATSGYSGTSGGTQYF | TGTGCCACCAGCGGATACTCCGGGACTAGCGGGGGGACCCAGTACTTC
few | TRBD2 | TRBJ2-5 | 15 | TRBV20-1 | CSAGRAGGRRETQYF | TGCAGTGCCGGACGAGCGGGGGGGCGTCGAGAGACCCAGTACTTC
. | . | TRBJ2-1 | 14 | TRBV7-2 | CASSLGGLSNEQLF | TGTGCCAGCAGCTTAGGGGGGCTTTCTAATGAGCAGCTCTTC
. | . | TRBJ2-7 | 13 | TRBV10-3 | CAISAPDNYEQYF | TGTGCCATCAGTGCCCCGGACAACTACGAGCAGTACTTC
. | . | TRBJ1-2 | 13 | TRBV10-3 | CAIRIDSDYGYTF | TGTGCCATCAGAATAGACAGCGACTATGGCTACACCTTC
. | . | TRBJ2-1 | 16 | TRBV5-5 | CASSKTGQRSYNEQFF | TGTGCCAGCAGCAAAACAGGTCAAAGGTCCTACAATGAGCAGTTCTTC
many | . | TRBJ1-1 | 14 | TRBV9 | CASNWGPTNTEAFF | TGTGCCAGCAATTGGGGCCCCACGAACACTGAAGCTTTCTTT
few | . | TRBJ1-6 | 14 | TRBV20-1 | CSARGILSNSPLHF | TGCAGTGCTAGAGGTATCCTCTCTAATTCACCCCTCCACTTT
many | . | TRBJ1-6 | 14 | TRBV30 | CAWSVWGRKLILHF | TGTGCCTGGAGTGTCTGGGGCCGGAAATTGATCCTCCACTTT
. | TRBD1 | TRBJ2-2 | 14 | TRBV7-6 | CASSPDRGGGELFF | TGTGCTAGCAGCCCGGACAGGGGAGGCGGGGAGCTGTTTTTT
many | TRBD1 | TRBJ1-2 | 17 | TRBV30 | CAWSVRDRAILNYGYTF | TGTGCCTGGAGTGTACGGGACAGGGCCATTCTTAACTATGGCTACACCTTC
. | TRBD2 | TRBJ2-1 | 14 | TRBV20-1 | CSAHGGSARNEQFF | TGCAGTGCTCACGGGGGGAGCGCAAGGAATGAGCAGTTCTTC
. | . | TRBJ1-4 | 17 | TRBV24-1 | CATSDPPRGGGNEKLFF | TGTGCCACCAGTGATCCCCCGCGAGGGGGAGGTAATGAAAAACTGTTTTTT
. | TRBD2 | TRBJ2-1 | 15 | TRBV24-1 | CATSRVAGPGNEQFF | TGTGCCACCAGTAGGGTAGCGGGACCGGGCAATGAGCAGTTCTTC
few | . | TRBJ1-1 | 14 | TRBV7-9 | CASSLRLEGTEAFF | TGTGCCAGCAGCTTACGGTTGGAAGGAACTGAAGCTTTCTTT
many | TRBD1 | TRBJ2-2 | 17 | TRBV12-3/TRBV12-4 | CASSAQKGTGRTGELFF | TGTGCCAGCAGCGCTCAGAAAGGGACAGGGAGAACCGGGGAGCTGTTTTTT
. | TRBD2 | TRBJ2-7 | 15 | TRBV5-1 | CASSQGLAGVGEQYF | TGCGCCAGCAGCCAGGGACTAGCGGGAGTAGGAGAGCAGTACTTC
. | TRBD2 | TRBJ2-1 | 15 | TRBV24-1 | CATSDPGLAEHEQFF | TGTGCCACCAGTGACCCGGGACTAGCGGAACATGAGCAGTTCTTC
few | . | TRBJ1-6 | 13 | TRBV2 | CASKPGPNSPLHF | TGTGCCAGCAAACCGGGCCCTAATTCACCCCTCCACTTT
. | . | TRBJ2-3 | 15 | TRBV19 | CATSPSAISTDTQYF | TGTGCCACCTCACCCTCCGCCATTAGCACAGATACGCAGTATTTT
. | . | TRBJ2-7 | 15 | TRBV15 | CATSASRTTSYEQYF | TGTGCCACCAGCGCCTCCCGGACCACTTCCTACGAGCAGTACTTC